A single sample gave rise to the 23 T cell receptor beta chains below, sequenced in a study of T cell repertoires in cytomegalovirus infection (dated by TCRdb to between 2019 and 2020). Reads for this sample came from an Illumina HiSeq 1500. Using fastp at Q25 and MiXCR, TCRdb reprocessed the public reads and kept productive beta chains. Records with the same CDR3 protein are collapsed into one entry carrying the most frequent genes and DNA. This sample lists roughly 500,000 distinct CDR3 sequences; about 10% were detected once. The top ten constitute roughly 10% of the sample. The sample consisted of PBMCs. These receptors were taken from a human donor in good health (CMV status not recorded). Some clones in this sample may be carry-over from other donors' samples.

The sample holds many counts of this clonotype. The chain couples TRBV24-1 to TRBJ1-1; 7 nucleotides agree with TRBD1. Germline-derived CDR1 and CDR2 are KGHDR and SFDVKD. With 5 bases clipped from V and 11 bases from J, the junction kept 10 bases outside the gene matches. The CDR3 contains 13 residues. CDR3 in DNA: TGTGCCACCAGTGTTAAGGGGGCGGCCTTCGCTTTCTTT. Protein sequence: CATSVKGAAFAFF.

There are many counts of this clonotype. CDR3 in amino acids: CASSPGGYGYTF. CDR3 DNA: TGTGCCAGCAGCCCAGGGGGCTATGGCTACACCTTC. The chain has TRBV27 and TRBJ1-2, with TRBD1 matching 7 bases. Germline V gene data show CDR1 as MNHEY and CDR2 as SMNVEV (reference sequence). The CDR3 runs to 12 residues. Trimming at V came to 6 bases and at J to 4 bases, leaving 2 bases not matched to a gene.

This clonotype was counted at least ten times. V is TRBV6-1 and J is TRBJ1-3; D is unclear. The ends were cut back, 6 bases at V and 0 bases at J, with 15 bases in the middle. Germline lookup yields CDR1 MNHNS and CDR2 SASEGT. The CDR3 covers 16 residues. The CDR3 is CASSLQTPSSGNTIYF. The CDR3 DNA follows: TGTGCCAGCAGCCTACAGACCCCGAGCTCTGGAAACACCATATATTTT.

This clonotype was picked up many times. This chain links TRBV12-3 or TRBV12-4 with TRBJ1-2; 9 bases match TRBD1. V shed 6 bases and J 2 bases; nucleotides not matched to a gene: 4. CDR3 size: 14 residues. The CDR3 DNA sequence: TGTGCCAGCAGCCGGACAGGGGCGAACTATGGCTACACCTTC. The encoded protein is CASSRTGANYGYTF.

This clonotype was seen ten or more times. The chain carries TRBV12-3 or TRBV12-4 and TRBJ1-1; D gene unclear. The CDR3 runs to 14 residues. Deletions cut 5 bases from V and 1 base from J, with 11 bases between. The CDR3 here is CASSPALANTEAFF. The CDR3 DNA follows: TGTGCCAGCAGTCCAGCCCTGGCGAACACTGAAGCTTTCTTT.

This clonotype was seen many times. CDR3 sequence: CASRQGAYNEQFF. As DNA, the CDR3 is TGTGCCAGCAGACAGGGGGCGTACAATGAGCAGTTCTTC. The gene calls are TRBV27 and TRBJ2-1, with 9 bases matching TRBD1. With 6 bases clipped from V and 4 bases from J, the junction kept 1 base outside the gene matches. Germline CDR1 and CDR2: MNHEY and SMNVEV (reference sequence). The CDR3 length is 13 residues.

This clonotype appeared many times. The genes are TRBV7-2 and TRBJ1-6; D uncertain. Trimming pared 4 bases from V and 8 bases from J, leaving 18 bases between. Looked up from germline, CDR1 is SGHTA and CDR2 is FQGNSA. The CDR3 is 16 amino acids. The chain's CDR3 is CASSWRVRTFDSPLHF. Written as DNA, the CDR3 is TGTGCCAGCAGCTGGAGGGTCAGGACGTTCGATTCACCCCTCCACTTT.

The chain carries TRBV19 and TRBJ1-5; 7 nucleotides line up with TRBD1. CDR3 length: 14 residues. The junction had 6 bases not matched to a gene; V was cut back by 6 bases and J by 4 bases. Germline V lookup: CDR1 LNHDA, CDR2 SQIVND (reference sequence). The CDR3 DNA reads as TGTGCCAGTAGGGACAGGAAAACTAATCAGCCCCAGCATTTT. Translating gives CASRDRKTNQPQHF. Drawing the rest from reference TRBV19 and TRBJ1-5, the complete variable domain is DGGITQSPKYLFRKEGQNVTLSCEQNLNHDAMYWYRQDPGQGLRLIYYSQIVNDFQKGDIAEGYSVSREKKESFPLTVTSAQKNPTAFYLCASRDRKTNQPQHFGDGTRLSIL.

The chain combines TRBV20-1 with TRBJ2-2; 7 bases align to TRBD2. CDR3 length: 14 residues. The germline gives CDR1 DFQATT, CDR2 SNEGSKA (reference sequence). J gave up 1 base and V 3 bases, and 2 bases lay outside the gene matches. The CDR3 region is CSASGGGNTGELFF. The CDR3 DNA reads TGCAGTGCTAGTGGCGGGGGGAACACCGGGGAGCTGTTTTTT.

This clonotype occurred many times. V and J are TRBV7-6 and TRBJ1-1; tentative D call: TRBD1 (5 bases). The CDR3 length is 15 residues. The germline V gene has CDR1 SGHVS and CDR2 FNYEAQ. V lost 5 bases to trimming and J lost 5 bases, with 18 bases between them. The CDR3 reads CASSPQGGKGTEAFF. The CDR3 DNA is TGTGCCAGCAGCCCCCAGGGAGGGAAAGGAACTGAAGCTTTCTTT.

Turning to this clonotype: A much larger clone differs by one base, so this may be a read error. This sequence joins TRBV7-9 and TRBJ2-3; D remains unclear. The germline CDR1 and CDR2 sequences are SEHNR and FQNEAQ (reference sequence). The V end was cut by 4 bases, the J end by 4 bases, with 9 bases between. The CDR3 covers 13 residues. The CDR3, as DNA: TGTGCCAGCAGCTCCCCCGACTCAGATACGCAGTATTTT. It codes for CASSSPDSDTQYF.

The table lists this clonotype with many counts. V gene TRBV13 combines with J gene TRBJ1-1; 9 bases are shared with TRBD1. After removal of 3 bases from V and 6 bases from J, the junction contained 5 bases not matched to a gene. The CDR3 consists of 14 residues. The germline V gene encodes CDR1 PRHDT and CDR2 FYEKMQ (reference sequence). The CDR3 loop is CASSFMGQGPEAFF. CDR3 DNA: TGTGCCAGCAGCTTTATGGGACAGGGTCCTGAAGCTTTCTTT.

This clonotype appeared many times. The rearrangement uses TRBV5-5 and TRBJ2-2; D gene uncertain. Trimming removed 0 bases from V and 2 bases from J, with 14 bases in between. Germline V gene lookup returns CDR1 SGHKS and CDR2 YYEKEE (reference sequence). The CDR3 is 17 amino acids. For the CDR3, the DNA is TGTGCCAGCAGCTTGGCCGCGTTGAGGCCAAACACCGGGGAGCTGTTTTTT. As protein: CASSLAALRPNTGELFF. Complete variable domain (other parts from reference TRBV5-5 and TRBJ2-2): DAGVTQSPTHLIKTRGQQVTLRCSPISGHKSVSWYQQVLGQGPQFIFQYYEKEERGRGNFPDRFSARQFPNYSSELNVNALLLGDSALYLCASSLAALRPNTGELFFGEGSRLTVL.

This clonotype was detected ten times or more. The chain carries TRBV7-2 and TRBJ2-1; 8 bases map to TRBD1. The CDR3 extends over 14 amino acids. Germline V gene sequence: CDR1 SGHTA, CDR2 FQGNSA. V was pared by 3 bases and J by 6 bases, with 4 bases of the junction left unmatched. The CDR3 region is CASSLTGVVNEQFF. CDR3 nucleotide sequence: TGTGCCAGCAGCTTGACAGGGGTGGTCAATGAGCAGTTCTTC.

This clonotype appeared many times. This chain joins TRBV10-3 and TRBJ2-2; 7 bases agree with TRBD1. V lost 4 bases and J lost 5; bases outside the gene matches: 10. This CDR3 has 16 amino acids. Germline CDR1 is ENHRY and CDR2 is SYGVKD. The CDR3 is CAISGDRAGVTGELFF. CDR3 DNA sequence: TGTGCCATCAGTGGTGACAGGGCAGGGGTGACCGGGGAGCTGTTTTTT.

In this sample, this clonotype turned up many times. The rearrangement links TRBV10-3 to TRBJ1-6; 8 bases are a match to TRBD1. This CDR3 comprises 15 residues. V trimming: 6 bases; J trimming: 7 bases; junction bases outside the gene matches: 8. Germline lookup yields CDR1 ENHRY and CDR2 SYGVKD. The CDR3 here is CAISSGQGGNSPLHF. CDR3 bases: TGTGCCATCAGCTCCGGACAGGGCGGGAATTCACCCCTCCACTTT.

Ten or more counts support this clonotype. For the CDR3, the DNA is TGTGCCAGCAGTGGGATGGAGACCCAGTACTTC. It specifies CASSGMETQYF. The V gene is TRBV12-3 or TRBV12-4, the J gene TRBJ2-5; no clear D. CDR3 length equals 11 residues. Trimming took 5 bases from V and 5 from J, leaving 6 bases between them.

The gene calls are TRBV5-5 and TRBJ2-2; 8 nucleotides agree with TRBD2. The CDR3 loop spans 17 amino acids. V dropped 4 bases and J dropped 1; count of bases not matched to a gene: 9. From germline, CDR1 is SGHKS and CDR2 YYEKEE (reference sequence). DNA for the CDR3: TGTGCCAGCAGCCCTCGGGGGGGCCCAATGAACACCGGGGAGCTGTTTTTT. Residues: CASSPRGGPMNTGELFF.

In this sample, this clonotype turned up many times. The chain combines TRBV5-5 with TRBJ2-7, with 10 bases matching TRBD2. Trimming removed 2 bases from V and 5 bases from J; junction bases left unmatched: 4. Germline values: CDR1 SGHKS, CDR2 YYEKEE (reference sequence). This CDR3 is built from 14 residues. The CDR3 is CASSLLAGPNEQYF. The CDR3 bases are TGTGCCAGCAGCTTACTAGCGGGGCCCAACGAGCAGTACTTC.

The rearrangement links TRBV24-1 to TRBJ1-5; D is unresolved. CDR3 length: 16 amino acids. Germline V gene lookup returns CDR1 KGHDR and CDR2 SFDVKD. The V and J ends lost 1 base and 1 base respectively, with 10 bases between them. The DNA for the CDR3 is TGTGCCACCAGTGATTTCTGGCTTTCCAGCAATCAGCCCCAGCATTTT. Encoded protein: CATSDFWLSSNQPQHF.

This clonotype was observed at least ten times. An end of the junction does not agree with germline; a read error may underlie this. The V gene is TRBV7-7, the J gene TRBJ2-1, with 13 bases that match TRBD2. The CDR3 extends over 17 amino acids. Germline V gene data show CDR1 as SSHAT and CDR2 as FNYEAQ (reference sequence). In nucleotides, the CDR3 is TGTGCTAGCAGCCAGGGGACTAGCGGGATCTCCTACAATGAGCAGTTCTTC. Residues: CASSQGTSGISYNEQFF.

On this clonotype: Its ends do not fully match the called genes, so a read error is possible. The chain is built from TRBV2 and TRBJ2-3; no reliable D call. In germline, CDR1 is SNHLY, CDR2 FYNNEI. The CDR3 contains 12 residues. The CDR3 here is CAIRTDTDTKYF. CDR3 bases: TGTGCCATCAGAACAGACACAGATACGAAGTATTTT.

This clonotype was found a few times. The chain is built from TRBV2 and TRBJ2-7, with unresolved D. The CDR3 length is 11 residues. CDR1 is SNHLY and CDR2 is FYNNEI in the germline V gene. V lost 5 bases to trimming and J lost 6 bases, with 8 bases between them. CDR3 nucleotide sequence: TGTGCCAGCAGTCCCCAGCTCGAGCAGTACTTC. Protein: CASSPQLEQYF.